There are a few counts of the clone carrying this T cell receptor (beta chain). This specimen belongs to a study of cytomegalovirus exposure and HLA in healthy donors. In the PCR, 60 Vbeta and 13 Jbeta primers were used. Sequencing was performed with immunoSEQ multiplex PCR; in TCRdb, only in-frame clones are kept and a portion is missing. Of 84,000 or so clones in the sample, approximately 84% were seen once. Between the trimmed V and J ends, which lost 7 bases and 5 bases, there was a span of 18 bases. Germline V gives CDR1 LNHDA, CDR2 SQIVND (reference sequence). The CDR3 sequence is 16 residues long.

This TCR came from a woman aged 45-59 years in good health and CMV-seronegative. Sequencing input: PBMCs. The chain recombines TRBV19 with TRBJ2-6; D might be TRBD1 (6 bases). CDR3 amino acids: CASIPSQGNRANVLTF. CDR3 sequence (DNA): TGTGCCAGTATCCCATCCCAGGGGAATAGGGCCAACGTCCTGACTTTC. Full variable domain (rest looked up from reference TRBV19 and TRBJ2-6): DGGITQSPKYLFRKEGQNVTLSCEQNLNHDAMYWYRQDPGQGLRLIYYSQIVNDFQKGDIAEGYSVSREKKESFPLTVTSAQKNPTAFYLCASIPSQGNRANVLTFGAGSRLTVL.